This entry is about one T cell receptor beta chain. No antigen is known for it. Since a much larger clone is just one base distant, this may be a read error. No cell sorting was done before RNA was extracted from the tissue. Newly diagnosed lung cancer patients had thoracic surgery in China, August–late 2014, without prior chemotherapy. The library came from three nested PCR rounds adapted from ARM-PCR protocols. A single record per CDR3 protein comes from TCRdb applying MiXCR to the multiplex PCR reads. Altogether some 100,000 distinct CDR3 sequences are present, 75% being singletons, with the ten largest covering about 40%. The data were obtained in a study of tumor and adjacent non-tumor tissue in lung cancer. General study points: Shorter survival was associated with higher TCR diversity in tumors. In normal lung, the top 100 clones were significantly more dominant than in tumor.

CDR1 is MNHNS and CDR2 is SASEGT in the germline V gene. V shed 7 bases, J shed 8 bases, and the junction held 7 bases outside the gene matches. This CDR3 contains 13 residues. The clonotype comes from a woman in her fifties or sixties with non-small cell lung cancer. The chain has TRBV6-1 and TRBJ2-1; 8 nucleotides agree with TRBD1. Specimen: lung tumor tissue. CDR3 sequence reads: CASIKDREYEQFF. The CDR3 DNA follows: TGTGCCAGCATTAAGGACAGGGAATATGAGCAGTTCTTC.